This TCR beta chain was retrieved from a study of regulatory T cells in long-lasting Graves disease. This clonotype was counted ten times or more. Germline assignment: CDR1 MDHEN and CDR2 SYDVKM. The CDR3 runs to 16 residues. V gave up 2 bases and J gave up 2 bases; unmatched junction bases: 8. Assembly of TCR beta libraries relied on iRepertoire HTBI primers together with Arm-PCR of CDR3 regions. TCRdb re-analysed the multiplex PCR reads in MiXCR, keeping a single row per CDR3 protein. The sample records 350,000 to 450,000 distinct CDR3 sequences, 15% being singletons. Time point specified: newly diagnosed GD, antithyroid drugs for less than 3 months. There was RNA extracted from PBMCs, and the TCR library was made from it. The sample also formed part of further work on T cells in Graves' hyperthyroidism and ophthalmopathy. That source notes: Patients were aged 18 to 65, had disease duration under 2 months, and had newly diagnosed hyperthyroidism. Blood also held most thyroid clonotypes expanded beyond 0.001.

The material was peripheral blood mononuclear cells (PBMCs), obtained at new diagnosis, from a patient treated with antithyroid drugs. The genes are TRBV28 and TRBJ2-5; TRBD1 matches 7 bases. This receptor was obtained from a woman between 40 and 50 years old with Graves disease. The chain's CDR3 is CASSLGGQELQETQYF. For the CDR3, the DNA is TGTGCCAGCAGTTTAGGAGGACAGGAATTACAAGAGACCCAGTACTTC. Using reference TRBV28 and TRBJ2-5 for the parts outside the CDR3, the full variable domain is DVKVTQSSRYLVKRTGEKVFLECVQDMDHENMFWYRQDPGLGLRLIYFSYDVKMKEKGDIPEGYSVSREKKERFSLILESASTNQTSMYLCASSLGGQELQETQYFGPGTRLLVL.